This TCR beta chain was obtained from a study of T cell responses to AZD1222 COVID-19 vaccine. Profiling relied on immunoSEQ multiplex PCR, and the TCRdb table lists in-frame clones only, not all of them. The sample includes 85,000 to 130,000 clones, less than 90% of them seen just once. CDR1 SGHNT and CDR2 YYREEE come from the germline V gene (reference sequence). The junction had 8 bases not matched to a gene; V was cut back by 4 bases and J by 2 bases. This CDR3 is built from 15 residues. The sample in question was peripheral blood, obtained on day 0 of AZD1222 vaccination. This clonotype was obtained from an adult in good health. The gene calls are TRBV5-4 and TRBJ2-5, with TRBD1 matching 7 bases. The CDR3 here is CASSRQTGPQETQYF. CDR3 DNA: TGTGCCAGCAGCCGGCAGACAGGGCCACAAGAGACCCAGTACTTC.